This passage covers 22 T cell receptor beta chains from one sample sequenced in a study of CD8 T cells in Susac syndrome. RNA was extracted with the RNeasy kit, and a quantity of 0.5 to 1 ug was reverse transcribed using random hexamers. TCRdb re-called the immunoSEQ multiplex PCR reads through MiXCR, storing one row per CDR3 protein. The sample lists about 280,000 distinct CDR3 sequences, 70% to 90% occurring once. The sequenced material came from CD8+ T cells from PBMCs. The receptors shown here come from a human donor with multiple sclerosis.

V is TRBV29-1 and J is TRBJ2-7; 8 bases align to TRBD2. The V segment lost 7 bases and the J segment 3 bases; nucleotides outside the gene matches: 8. Germline V lookup: CDR1 SQVTM, CDR2 ANQGSEA. The CDR3 runs to 13 residues. CDR3 sequence reads: CSARTGGGYEQYF. CDR3 DNA: TGCAGCGCTCGGACCGGGGGGGGCTACGAGCAGTACTTC.

The V call is TRBV29-1, the J call TRBJ1-1, with unresolved D. The ends were cut back, 5 bases at V and 4 bases at J, with 11 bases in the middle. CDR3 length: 12 residues. Germline CDR1 and CDR2: SQVTM and ANQGSEA. The CDR3 DNA follows: TGCAGCGTTAAGCGCTGGGGCACTGAAGCTTTCTTT. This sequence encodes CSVKRWGTEAFF.

The chain is built from TRBV6-1 and TRBJ2-1, with D tentatively TRBD1 or TRBD2 (6 bases each). Germline loops: CDR1 MNHNS, CDR2 SASEGT. The CDR3 is 17 residues long. Trimming cost V 8 bases and J 7 bases, with 27 bases left between them. The CDR3 protein is CASFNKAGYHRGNEQFF. The CDR3 DNA reads as TGTGCCAGCTTTAATAAGGCGGGATATCATAGGGGGAATGAGCAGTTCTTC.

This sequence joins TRBV12-3 or TRBV12-4 and TRBJ1-2; D gene unclear. V was shortened by 5 bases and J by 4 bases, with 14 bases between the two germline ends. The CDR3 covers 14 residues. CDR3 sequence: CASSPGAAPYGYTF. Written as DNA, the CDR3 is TGTGCCAGCAGTCCCGGTGCTGCCCCCTATGGCTACACCTTC.

The chain combines TRBV6-4 with TRBJ2-1; D perhaps matches TRBD2 (6 bases). Germline V lookup: CDR1 MRHNA, CDR2 SNTAGT. V was trimmed by 5 bases and J by 4 bases, leaving 15 bases between them. This CDR3 has 15 amino acids. CDR3: CASSLHSGLYNEQFF. DNA for the CDR3: TGTGCCAGCAGTTTACATAGCGGACTATACAATGAGCAGTTCTTC.

This chain joins TRBV12-3 or TRBV12-4 and TRBJ2-1, with TRBD1 matching over 9 bases. The J segment lost 13 bases and the V segment lost 7 bases, leaving 20 bases of the junction unmatched. CDR3 size: 16 residues. The CDR3 is CASTWSTGGAVLFQFF. Here the CDR3 DNA reads TGTGCCAGCACATGGTCGACAGGGGGTGCGGTATTGTTTCAGTTCTTC.

This chain links TRBV11-2 with TRBJ2-3, with D possibly TRBD2 on 6 matching bases. CDR3 length: 16 residues. Trimming left V 6 bases short and J 4 bases short, with 20 bases between. CDR1 SGHAT and CDR2 FQNNGV come from the germline V gene. The CDR3: CASRAWERVDPDTQYF. Here the CDR3 DNA reads TGTGCCAGCAGGGCCTGGGAGCGGGTAGACCCAGATACGCAGTATTTT.

V is TRBV28 and J is TRBJ2-7, with 7 nucleotides matching TRBD1. CDR1 and CDR2 from the germline V gene are MDHEN and SYDVKM. This CDR3 has 14 residues. V gave up 5 bases and J gave up 1 base; unmatched junction bases: 5. The chain's CDR3 is CASSPGTDSYEQYF. The CDR3 DNA follows: TGTGCCAGCAGTCCCGGGACAGATTCCTACGAGCAGTACTTC.

The chain carries TRBV9 and TRBJ2-5, with D possibly being TRBD1 or TRBD2 (6 bases each). The CDR3 length is 15 residues. Germline assignment: CDR1 SGDLS and CDR2 YYNGEE. Trimming took 3 bases from V and 5 from J, leaving 17 bases between them. DNA for the CDR3: TGTGCCAGCAGCGAGAGGAGGGGGAACGGGGAGACCCAGTACTTC. Its protein product is CASSERRGNGETQYF.

The rearrangement joins TRBV6-5 to TRBJ1-5, with unresolved D. The CDR3 extends over 19 amino acids. Deletions cut 0 bases from V and 1 base from J, with 19 bases between. Germline V gene sequence: CDR1 MNHEY, CDR2 SVGAGI. The CDR3 nucleotides are TGTGCCAGCAGTTACTCGATGTCCAGGAGAGATGACAGCAATCAGCCCCAGCATTTT. This sequence encodes CASSYSMSRRDDSNQPQHF.

This clonotype was counted a single time. CDR3 nucleotide sequence: TGCAGCGTCCAAGATAGCGCAGACCACTACAATGAGCAGTTCTTC. Amino acid sequence: CSVQDSADHYNEQFF. The rearrangement joins TRBV29-1 to TRBJ2-1, with D possibly matching TRBD2 (5 bases). This CDR3 is built from 15 residues. CDR1 is SQVTM, CDR2 ANQGSEA, per germline. V was clipped by 6 bases and J by 3 bases, with 18 bases between them.

This clonotype was seen only a few times. This sequence joins TRBV27 and TRBJ2-7; the D gene is possibly TRBD2 (6 bases). Trimming removed 5 bases at V and 0 bases at J, with 17 bases between. Germline loops: CDR1 MNHEY, CDR2 SMNVEV (reference sequence). The CDR3 totals 16 residues. This CDR3 reads CASSLLPGLSSYEQYF. CDR3 DNA sequence: TGTGCCAGCAGTCTTCTACCGGGACTCTCCTCCTACGAGCAGTACTTC.

The chain couples TRBV20-1 to TRBJ1-5; D uncertain. CDR3 length equals 14 residues. Trimming left V 0 bases short and J 5 bases short, with 11 bases between. Germline V gene data show CDR1 as DFQATT and CDR2 as SNEGSKA (reference sequence). CDR3 nucleotides: TGCAGTGCTAGAGAAGGGAACCTTTATCAGCCCCAGCATTTT. Encoded protein: CSAREGNLYQPQHF.

The chain employs TRBV27 and TRBJ2-7; 8 bases are a match to TRBD1. The CDR3 covers 16 residues. CDR1 is MNHEY and CDR2 is SMNVEV in the germline V gene (reference sequence). J gave up 2 bases and V 5 bases, and 11 bases lay outside the gene matches. The CDR3 coding sequence is TGTGCCAGCAGTCCCATCGGACAGGGAAACGCCTACGAGCAGTACTTC. This sequence encodes CASSPIGQGNAYEQYF.

A single count supports this clonotype. This chain links TRBV20-1 with TRBJ2-1; D is ambiguous. The CDR3 is 14 residues long. The ends were cut back, 2 bases at V and 5 bases at J, with 13 bases in the middle. Germline assignment: CDR1 DFQATT and CDR2 SNEGSKA (reference sequence). CDR3 protein: CSARRRAVNNEQFF. As DNA, the CDR3 is TGCAGTGCTAGAAGGCGAGCCGTTAACAATGAGCAGTTCTTC.

The V call is TRBV11-1, the J call TRBJ2-1; 7 positions agree with TRBD1. V gave up 3 bases and J gave up 0 bases; unmatched junction bases: 17. There are 20 residues in the CDR3. Germline V gives CDR1 SGHAT, CDR2 FQDESV (reference sequence). The CDR3 DNA follows: TGTGCCAGCAGCTTTAAGATGGGGACAGATGAATCAAACTCCTACAATGAGCAGTTCTTC. Translating gives CASSFKMGTDESNSYNEQFF.

The J gene is TRBJ2-2, the V gene TRBV12-3 or TRBV12-4; possibly TRBD2 for D (5 bases). This CDR3 has 15 residues. Trimming took 2 bases from V and 2 from J, leaving 9 bases between them. This CDR3 is CASSLKRLNTGELFF. The CDR3 DNA follows: TGTGCCAGCAGTTTAAAGCGGTTAAACACCGGGGAGCTGTTTTTT.

The chain uses TRBV29-1 and TRBJ2-1; either TRBD1 or TRBD2 may supply D (5 bases each). The CDR3 sequence is 11 residues long. Germline V CDR1 and CDR2: SQVTM, ANQGSEA. V was trimmed by 5 bases and J by 5 bases, leaving 7 bases between them. CDR3 in DNA: TGCAGCGTTTGGGGGAACAATGAGCAGTTCTTC. Translation gives CSVWGNNEQFF.

The chain employs TRBV6-2 or TRBV6-3 and TRBJ2-1; D gene uncertain. The CDR3 runs 16 residues. The V gene's germline CDR1 is MNHEY and CDR2 SVGEGT. The V and J ends lost 5 bases and 3 bases respectively, with 17 bases between them. The CDR3, as DNA: TGTGCCAGCAGTGCCACCCTGAAGAGGTACTACAATGAGCAGTTCTTC. Protein: CASSATLKRYYNEQFF.

This sequence joins TRBV27 and TRBJ2-7; D is unclear. V lost 2 bases, J lost 3 bases, and 8 bases lay in between. Germline V CDR1 and CDR2: MNHEY, SMNVEV (reference sequence). The CDR3 is 13 residues long. The DNA for the CDR3 is TGTGCCAGCAGTTTAAATCCCAACTACGAGCAGTACTTC. This gives the protein CASSLNPNYEQYF.

This chain connects TRBV28 to TRBJ2-3; TRBD2 agrees at 9 bases. This CDR3 region has 16 residues. Germline loops: CDR1 MDHEN, CDR2 SYDVKM. J was trimmed by 3 bases and V by 2 bases; bases with no gene match: 6. The CDR3 DNA follows: TGTGCCAGCAGTTTAAGGAGCGGGAGGTCAACAGATACGCAGTATTTT. Translated: CASSLRSGRSTDTQYF.

V and J are TRBV27 and TRBJ2-2; TRBD1 matches at 10 bases. CDR3 length: 15 amino acids. Germline CDR1 reads MNHEY; CDR2 reads SMNVEV (reference sequence). Germline trimming cut 7 bases from V and 3 bases from J; bases unmatched to any gene: 5. This CDR3 reads CASTPGTGDTGELFF. The CDR3 region has the DNA TGTGCCAGCACCCCCGGGACAGGGGACACCGGGGAGCTGTTTTTT.